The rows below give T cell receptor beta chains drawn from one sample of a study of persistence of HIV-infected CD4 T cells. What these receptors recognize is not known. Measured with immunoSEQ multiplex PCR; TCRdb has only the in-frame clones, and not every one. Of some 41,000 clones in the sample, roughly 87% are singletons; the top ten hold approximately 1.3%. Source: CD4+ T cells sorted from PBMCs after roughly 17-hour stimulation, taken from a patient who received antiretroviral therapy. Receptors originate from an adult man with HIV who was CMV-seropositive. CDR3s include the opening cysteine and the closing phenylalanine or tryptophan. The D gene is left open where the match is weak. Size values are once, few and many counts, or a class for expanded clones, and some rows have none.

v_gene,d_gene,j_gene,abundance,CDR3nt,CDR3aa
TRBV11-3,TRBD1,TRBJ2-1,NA,TGTGCCAGCAGCTTAGCCGGGACAGGGTCCCACAATGAGCAGTTCTTC,CASSLAGTGSHNEQFF
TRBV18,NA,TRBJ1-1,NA,TGTGCCAGCTCACAACCGGCACAAGCGAACACTGAAGCTTTCTTT,CASSQPAQANTEAFF
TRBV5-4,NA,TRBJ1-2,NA,TGTGCCAGCAGCTTGCCAGGAGGGGGATTCGGCTACACCTTC,CASSLPGGGFGYTF
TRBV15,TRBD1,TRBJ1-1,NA,TGTGCCACCAGCAGACGACAGGGAACGAACACTGAAGCTTTCTTT,CATSRRQGTNTEAFF
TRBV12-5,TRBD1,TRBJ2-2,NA,TGTGCTAGTGGTTTGGCGACAGGGTCCGGGGAGCTGTTTTTT,CASGLATGSGELFF
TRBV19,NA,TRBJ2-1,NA,TGTGCCAGTAGTATGGGGACTGGCTCCTACAATGAGCAGTTCTTC,CASSMGTGSYNEQFF
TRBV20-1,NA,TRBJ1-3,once,TGCAGTGCTAGAGCCGGAAACACCATATATTTT,CSARAGNTIYF
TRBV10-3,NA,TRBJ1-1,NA,TGTGCCATCAGTGTTGGACGGATGAACACTGAAGCTTTCTTT,CAISVGRMNTEAFF
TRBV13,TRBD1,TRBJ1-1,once,TGTGCCAGCAGCTGGACAGGGTTTCACACTGAAGCTTTCTTT,CASSWTGFHTEAFF
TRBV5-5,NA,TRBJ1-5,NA,TGTGCCAGCAGCTTGTCTGGCAGGGGTACTCAGCCCCAGCATTTT,CASSLSGRGTQPQHF
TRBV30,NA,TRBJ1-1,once,TGTGCCTGTGCCGTCATGAGGGCTGAAGCTTTCTTT,CACAVMRAEAFF
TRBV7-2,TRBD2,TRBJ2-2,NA,TGTGCCAGCAGCTCCTACCCCGGGGGGGCCGGAACCGGGGAGCTGTTTTTT,CASSSYPGGAGTGELFF
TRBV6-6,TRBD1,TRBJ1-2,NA,TGTGCCAGCAGTCGGGGACAGTCCTCCAAGTGGTCTAACTATGGCTACACCTTC,CASSRGQSSKWSNYGYTF
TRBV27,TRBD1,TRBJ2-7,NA,TGTGCCAGCAGCCGGAGACAGGGGAGCCACGAGCAGTACTTC,CASSRRQGSHEQYF
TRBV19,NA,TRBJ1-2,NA,TGTGCCAGCCGGACCAATCCTAACTATGGCTACACCTTC,CASRTNPNYGYTF
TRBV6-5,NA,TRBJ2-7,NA,TGTGCCAGCAGTTACGCCCCGCGAGGGAGCTCCTACGAGCAGTACTTC,CASSYAPRGSSYEQYF
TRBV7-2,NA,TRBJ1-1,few,TGTGCCAGCAGCTTAGCAGGATCGAACACTGAAGCTTTCTTT,CASSLAGSNTEAFF
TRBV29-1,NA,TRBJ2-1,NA,TGCAGCGTTGATGAGCGGACCTACAATGAGCAGTTCTTC,CSVDERTYNEQFF
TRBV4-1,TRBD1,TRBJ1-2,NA,TGCGCCAGCAGCCAAGGGGGCTCGACAGGGGGCTTCGGGGGCTACACCTTC,CASSQGGSTGGFGGYTF
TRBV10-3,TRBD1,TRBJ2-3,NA,TGTGCCATCAGTCCCGGGACAGGAATAGGTGCGGCAGATACGCAGTATTTT,CAISPGTGIGAADTQYF
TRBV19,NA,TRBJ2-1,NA,TGTGCCAGTAGTATAGGAACAGGGAAAGGGTCCACTGAGCAGTTCTTC,CASSIGTGKGSTEQFF
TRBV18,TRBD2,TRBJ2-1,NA,TGTGCCAGCTCACTAGCTAGCGGGAGCTACAATGAGCAGTTCTTC,CASSLASGSYNEQFF
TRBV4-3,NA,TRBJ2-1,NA,TGCGCCAGCAGCCAAGATCGGGCTAGCCCCAACCAGTTCTTC,CASSQDRASPNQFF
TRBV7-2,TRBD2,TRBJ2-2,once,TGTGCCAGCACCGCGGGAGGGGGACCCGGGGAGCTGTTTTTT,CASTAGGGPGELFF
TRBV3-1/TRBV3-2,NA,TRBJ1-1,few,TGTGCCAGCAGCCAAGTCGTGGCAGGAAGTTTAGCTTTCTTT,CASSQVVAGSLAFF
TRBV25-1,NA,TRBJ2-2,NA,TGTGCCAGCAGTGAAAGCAGGGGTAACACCGGGGAGCTGTTTTTT,CASSESRGNTGELFF
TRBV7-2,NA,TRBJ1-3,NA,TGTGCCAGCAGCTTCCCCAACTCTGGAAACACCATATATTTT,CASSFPNSGNTIYF
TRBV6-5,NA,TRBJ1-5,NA,TGTGCCAGCATCAACACTGGAAGCAATCAGCCCCAGCATTTT,CASINTGSNQPQHF
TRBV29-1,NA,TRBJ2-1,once,TGCAGCGTTGCAACCTCCTACAATGAGCAGTTCTTC,CSVATSYNEQFF
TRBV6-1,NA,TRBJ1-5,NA,TGTGCCAGCAGTGAAGCCCAGACATTATTGCCGGGGGCTGATCAGCCCCAGCATTTT,CASSEAQTLLPGADQPQHF
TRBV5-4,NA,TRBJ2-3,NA,TGTGCCAGCAGTCTCGTGGGGGTAACGACAGATACGCAGTATTTT,CASSLVGVTTDTQYF
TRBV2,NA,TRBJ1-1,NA,TGTGCCAGCAAACTGACTCCCGGCGGGGGGGCTGAAGCTTTCTTT,CASKLTPGGGAEAFF
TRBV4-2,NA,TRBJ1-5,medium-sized,TGTGCCAGCAGCCCGTTACTTACAGGGCAAGAACAGCCCCAGCATTTT,CASSPLLTGQEQPQHF
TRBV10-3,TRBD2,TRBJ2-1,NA,TGTGCCATCTGCGCGGGGGGAAGGAACAATGAGCAGTTCTTC,CAICAGGRNNEQFF
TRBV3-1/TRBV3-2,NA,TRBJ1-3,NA,TGTGCCAGCAGCCAAGTTTTTTCAGGACAGAGCTCTGGAAACACCATATATTTT,CASSQVFSGQSSGNTIYF
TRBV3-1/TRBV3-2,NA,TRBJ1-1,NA,TGTGCCAGCAGCCACCGCCGTCCTTGGGGGTCGGCGAACACTGAAGCTTTCTTT,CASSHRRPWGSANTEAFF
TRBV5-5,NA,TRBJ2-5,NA,TGTGCCAGCAGCTTGGGCCCGACGAGAGAAGAGACCCAGTACTTC,CASSLGPTREETQYF
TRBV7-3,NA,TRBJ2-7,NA,TGTGCCAGCAGCCCCCAACCAGCCTCCGAGCAGTACTTC,CASSPQPASEQYF
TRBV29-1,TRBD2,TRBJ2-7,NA,TGCAGCACCCGGACTAGCTCCCACGAGCAGTACTTC,CSTRTSSHEQYF
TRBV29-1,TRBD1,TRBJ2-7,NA,TGCAGCTTGAGGACAGGGGCGAACGAGCAGTACTTC,CSLRTGANEQYF
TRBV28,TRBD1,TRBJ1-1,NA,TGTGCCAGCAGGTCTGGACAGGGGGCAATTATGAACACTGAAGCTTTCTTT,CASRSGQGAIMNTEAFF
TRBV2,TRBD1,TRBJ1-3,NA,TGTGCCAGCAGAGGGGGACAGAGTTCTGGAAACACCATATATTTT,CASRGGQSSGNTIYF
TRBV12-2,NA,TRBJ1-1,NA,TGTGCAAGTCGCTCCCCGGACAGGGCTGCTTTCTTT,CASRSPDRAAFF
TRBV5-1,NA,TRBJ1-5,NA,TGCGCCAGCAGCTTGGGGGGGCCGGATCAGCCCCAGCATTTT,CASSLGGPDQPQHF
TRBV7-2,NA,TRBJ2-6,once,TGTGCCAGCAGCTTAGCTGGGGGGGCCTCCGGGGCCAACGTCCTGACTTTC,CASSLAGGASGANVLTF
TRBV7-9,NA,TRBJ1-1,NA,TGTGCCAGCAGCCGCCGGGGGGGCACTGAAGCTTTCTTT,CASSRRGGTEAFF
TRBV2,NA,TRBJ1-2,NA,TGTGCCAGCAGTGATAGAAGGGAGGGCGGCTACACCTTC,CASSDRREGGYTF
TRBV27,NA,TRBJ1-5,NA,TGTGCCAGCAGCTCCGCCGGCCACAATCAGCCCCAGCATTTT,CASSSAGHNQPQHF
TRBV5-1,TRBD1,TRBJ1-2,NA,TGCGCCAGCAGCATACAGGGGGGTCGTGGCTACACCTTC,CASSIQGGRGYTF
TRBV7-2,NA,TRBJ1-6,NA,TGTGCCAGCAGCTACCCACAGGGTCGCAATTCACCCCTCCACTTT,CASSYPQGRNSPLHF
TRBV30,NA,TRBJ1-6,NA,TGTGCCTGGAGTCGGGACACCGGCAATTCACCCCTCCACTTT,CAWSRDTGNSPLHF
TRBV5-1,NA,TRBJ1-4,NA,TGCGCCAGCAGCTTGTATCCTGCGGATGAAAAACTGTTTTTT,CASSLYPADEKLFF
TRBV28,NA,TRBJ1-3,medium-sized,TGTGCCAGCTGGTCTGGAAACACCATATATTTT,CASWSGNTIYF
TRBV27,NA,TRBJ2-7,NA,TGTGCCAGCAGTTTATGGGACAACTACGAGCAGTACTTC,CASSLWDNYEQYF
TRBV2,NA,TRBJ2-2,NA,TGTGCCAGCAGGTGGGGACGGGACACCGGGGAGCTGTTTTTT,CASRWGRDTGELFF
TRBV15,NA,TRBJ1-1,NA,TGTGCCACCACCCAGGGGTCTAACACTGAAGCTTTCTTT,CATTQGSNTEAFF
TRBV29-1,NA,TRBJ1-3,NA,TGCAGCGCCCGACCTGGGGGTGGAAACACCATATATTTT,CSARPGGGNTIYF